The 4 T cell receptor beta chains below come from one sample, sequenced in a study of cytotoxic CD8 clonotypes in ibrutinib-treated CLL. Generated by immunoSEQ multiplex PCR, the TCRdb table keeps only in-frame clones and is missing some. The profile shows about 58,000 clones, about 72% of them singletons. Source: PBMCs, taken after 12 months of ibrutinib treatment. The receptors shown here come from a human donor with chronic lymphocytic leukemia.

This chain joins TRBV10-3 and TRBJ1-1; D is unclear. V was trimmed by 6 bases and J by 1 base, leaving 6 bases between them. Germline V lookup: CDR1 ENHRY, CDR2 SYGVKD. This CDR3 has 12 amino acids. The CDR3 nucleotides are TGTGCCATCAGAACGCAGAACACTGAAGCTTTCTTT. It translates to CAIRTQNTEAFF.

This clone was seen only a few times. The chain recombines TRBV15 with TRBJ2-2; 8 bases line up with TRBD1. The CDR3 is 16 amino acids. The J segment lost 5 bases and the V segment lost 5 bases, leaving 10 bases of the junction unmatched. Germline CDR1 reads LNHNV; CDR2 reads YYDKDF (reference sequence). CDR3 region: CATSGTWTGWTGELFF. In DNA form, the CDR3 reads TGTGCCACCAGCGGAACTTGGACAGGGTGGACCGGGGAGCTGTTTTTT.

The rearrangement uses TRBV6-5 and TRBJ2-7, with TRBD2 as a possible D gene (5 bases). CDR3 length: 13 amino acids. Looked up from germline, CDR1 is MNHEY and CDR2 is SVGAGI. Trimming shortened V by 9 bases and J by 6 bases, and 18 bases separated the two germline ends. The CDR3 region is CASHRGRGSEQYF. DNA of the CDR3: TGTGCCAGTCACCGCGGAAGAGGGTCCGAGCAGTACTTC.

The chain carries TRBV18 and TRBJ2-1; D tentatively fits TRBD1 or TRBD2 (6 bases each). This CDR3 region has 17 residues. Per germline, CDR1 KGHSH and CDR2 LQKENI. V was clipped by 1 base and J by 4 bases, with 17 bases between them. The CDR3: CASSPRQPGALYNEQFF. The CDR3 DNA reads as TGTGCCAGCTCACCACGCCAACCGGGGGCTCTTTACAATGAGCAGTTCTTC.